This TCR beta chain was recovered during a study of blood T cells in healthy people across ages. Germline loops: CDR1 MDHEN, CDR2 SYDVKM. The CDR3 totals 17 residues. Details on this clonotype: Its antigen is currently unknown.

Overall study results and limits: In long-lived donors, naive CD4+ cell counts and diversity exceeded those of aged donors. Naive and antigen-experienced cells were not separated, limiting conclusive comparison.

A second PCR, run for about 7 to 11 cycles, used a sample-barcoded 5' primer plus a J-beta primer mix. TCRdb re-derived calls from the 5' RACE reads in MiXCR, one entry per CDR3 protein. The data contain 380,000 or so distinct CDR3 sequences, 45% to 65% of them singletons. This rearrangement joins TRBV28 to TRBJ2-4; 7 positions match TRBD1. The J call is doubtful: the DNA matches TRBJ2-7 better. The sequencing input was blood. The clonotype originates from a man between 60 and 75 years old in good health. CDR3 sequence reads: CASSLLNPGQRTYEQYF. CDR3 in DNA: TGTGCCAGCAGTCTGCTAAATCCGGGACAGCGAACCTACGAGCAGTACTTC.